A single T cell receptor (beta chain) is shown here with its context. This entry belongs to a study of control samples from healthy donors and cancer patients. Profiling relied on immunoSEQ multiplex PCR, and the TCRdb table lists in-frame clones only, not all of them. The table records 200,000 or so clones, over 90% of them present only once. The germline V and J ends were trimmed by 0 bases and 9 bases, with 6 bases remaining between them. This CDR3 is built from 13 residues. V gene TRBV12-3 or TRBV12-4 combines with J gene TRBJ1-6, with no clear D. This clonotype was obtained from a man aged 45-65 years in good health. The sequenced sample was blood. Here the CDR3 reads CASSLALVSPLHF. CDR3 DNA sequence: TGTGCCAGCAGTTTAGCGCTGGTTTCACCCCTCCACTTT.